This TCR beta chain came from a study of blood T cell repertoires in COVID-19. The overall study: The study drew acute and convalescent COVID-19 samples from the United States, Italy and Spain. Sample material is recorded as cDNA or gDNA derived from T cells, B-cell-depleted T cells, or PBMCs.

Per the original methods: Amplification of reference gene primers was used by the study to estimate nucleated cell counts. The method was immunoSEQ multiplex PCR; TCRdb's version includes in-frame clones alone and lacks a portion of them. V, J and clone size reflect that table, while D and trimming were determined from the DNA. Among some 260,000 clones listed, around 88% were seen once. Seattle's cohort entered during active infection and was followed longitudinally. Trimming left V 1 base short and J 5 bases short, with 15 bases between. CDR1 is LNHDA, CDR2 SQIVND, per germline (reference sequence). The CDR3 consists of 16 residues.

The chain is built from TRBV19 and TRBJ1-5; perhaps TRBD1 as D (5 bases). The TCR comes from a woman in her 30s with COVID-19, enrolled during active disease. Sequences were obtained from peripheral blood. The CDR3 loop reads CASSIARGAEDQPQHF. In DNA form, the CDR3 reads TGTGCCAGTAGTATAGCTCGCGGGGCGGAGGATCAGCCCCAGCATTTT.